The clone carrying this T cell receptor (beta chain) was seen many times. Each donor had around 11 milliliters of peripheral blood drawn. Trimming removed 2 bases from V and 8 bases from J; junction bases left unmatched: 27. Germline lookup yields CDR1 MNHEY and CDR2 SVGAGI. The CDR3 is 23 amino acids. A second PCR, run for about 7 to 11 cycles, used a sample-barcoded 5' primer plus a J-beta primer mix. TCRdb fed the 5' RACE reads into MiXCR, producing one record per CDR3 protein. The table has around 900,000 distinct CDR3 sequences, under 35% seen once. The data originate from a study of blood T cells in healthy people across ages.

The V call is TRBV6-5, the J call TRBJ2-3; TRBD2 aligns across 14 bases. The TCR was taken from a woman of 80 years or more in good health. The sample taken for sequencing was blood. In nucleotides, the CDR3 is TGTGCCAGCAGTTACGCTGAACCGGGACTAGCGGGGGCCTTACCGAGGGACAGCGGTACGCAGTATTTT. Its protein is CASSYAEPGLAGALPRDSGTQYF.